This T cell receptor (beta chain) was recorded in a study of blood T cell repertoires in COVID-19. Trimming shortened V by 3 bases and J by 0 bases, and 9 bases separated the two germline ends. CDR1 is KGHDR and CDR2 is SFDVKD in the germline V gene. The CDR3 is 15 amino acids. Per the study methods: It was from reference gene primer amplification that nucleated cell counts were estimated. Sequenced by immunoSEQ multiplex PCR; TCRdb stores in-frame clones only, minus some. The D gene and trimming were derived from the DNA, and the V and J assignments and clone size from that table. Among about 83,000 clones listed, approximately 86% were seen once.

The sequence was collected from a man at least 80 years old with active or convalescent COVID-19. The sequencing sample was made of peripheral blood. The chain joins TRBV24-1 to TRBJ2-3; D is possibly TRBD2 (5 bases). The CDR3 sequence is CATSDPRTSTDTQYF. In DNA, the CDR3 is TGTGCCACCAGTGATCCCAGGACTAGCACAGATACGCAGTATTTT.